Presented here are 20 T cell receptor beta chains from one specimen sequenced in a study of blood T cell repertoires in COVID-19 (TCRdb year 2020). The library was generated by the immunoSEQ multiplex PCR assay. In its TCRdb copy, this immuneACCESS table keeps in-frame sequences only and misses some clones. Where compared with another copy, unresolved V genes explain less than half of these, and the others have no known cause. This sample comprises 250,000 to 300,000 clones, 80% to 85% of them detected only once. Of the sample, around 4% falls within the top ten clones. Material: peripheral blood. The receptors were gathered from a man in his sixties with acute or convalescent COVID-19.

The chain uses TRBV16 and TRBJ1-5; maybe TRBD1 (5 bases). Deletions cut 3 bases from V and 4 bases from J, with 13 bases between. The length of the CDR3 is 15 residues. CDR1 and CDR2 (germline): KGHSY, FQNENV. The CDR3 reads CASSQGRGRNQPQHF. In DNA, the CDR3 is TGTGCCAGCAGCCAGGGAAGGGGTCGGAATCAGCCCCAGCATTTT.

The CDR3 loop reads CASGKTGATDTQYF. The CDR3, as DNA: TGTGCTAGTGGCAAAACAGGGGCGACAGATACGCAGTATTTT. This chain links TRBV12-5 with TRBJ2-3; 7 bases line up with TRBD1. Germline CDR1 reads LGHNT; CDR2 reads FRNRAP. CDR3 length: 14 residues. The trim removed 6 bases at V and 3 bases at J, leaving 6 bases unmatched.

This clone was picked up one time. The chain links TRBV28 to TRBJ1-2, with a possible D match to TRBD1 (5 bases). V was trimmed by 10 bases and J by 0 bases, leaving 12 bases between them. The CDR3 has 13 amino acids. Germline CDR1 MDHEN, CDR2 SYDVKM. Written as DNA, the CDR3 is TGTGCCATACAGGTCCGAGCTAACTATGGCTACACCTTC. Its translation is CAIQVRANYGYTF.

This clone was counted a few times. V gene TRBV6-5 combines with J gene TRBJ2-3; 9 nucleotides match TRBD2. CDR1 MNHEY and CDR2 SVGAGI come from the germline V gene. The CDR3 is 16 residues long. With 3 bases clipped from V and 3 bases from J, the junction kept 7 bases outside the gene matches. This chain's CDR3 is CASSYYPSGKTDTQYF. In DNA, the CDR3 is TGTGCCAGCAGTTATTATCCTAGCGGGAAGACAGATACGCAGTATTTT.

This chain links TRBV7-9 with TRBJ2-3, with a possible D match to TRBD2 (6 bases). Trimming stripped 5 bases from V and 3 bases from J, with 12 bases between. The CDR3 runs to 14 residues. The germline V gene has CDR1 SEHNR and CDR2 FQNEAQ (reference sequence). The CDR3 DNA reads TGTGCCAGCAGCGCGGGATCAGAAACAGATACGCAGTATTTT. Encoded protein: CASSAGSETDTQYF.

The genes are TRBV28 and TRBJ1-2, with 7 nucleotides matching TRBD1. This CDR3 is 13 amino acids long. Unmatched junction bases numbered 8, after V lost 7 bases and J lost 6 bases. CDR1 and CDR2 from the germline V gene are MDHEN and SYDVKM. For the CDR3, the DNA is TGTGCCAGCAAATCCGGACAGGATGATGGCTACACCTTC. It encodes CASKSGQDDGYTF.

This clone turned up a few times. This chain joins TRBV30 and TRBJ1-4, with D perhaps matching TRBD1 (5 bases). CDR3 length: 12 residues. From germline, CDR1 is GTSNPN and CDR2 SVGIG (reference sequence). Trimming cost V 4 bases and J 10 bases, with 13 bases left between them. CDR3 DNA: TGTGCCTGGAAGTCAGACGGGGGAAAACTGTTTTTT. Protein sequence: CAWKSDGGKLFF.

This chain connects TRBV7-9 to TRBJ1-5, with TRBD1 identical over 7 bases. Germline CDR1 is SEHNR and CDR2 is FQNEAQ (reference sequence). Trimming at V came to 2 bases and at J to 2 bases, leaving 6 bases not matched to a gene. The CDR3 length is 16 residues. Here the CDR3 reads CASSLFSRGGNQPQHF. The CDR3 DNA follows: TGTGCCAGCAGCTTATTTTCCAGGGGGGGCAATCAGCCCCAGCATTTT.

The CDR3 DNA follows: TGCAGTGCTGGACAGGGGACAAAACTGTTTTTT. Translating it yields CSAGQGTKLFF. The genes are TRBV20-1 and TRBJ1-4, with TRBD1 identical over 9 bases. Trimming cost V 5 bases and J 10 bases; bases outside gene matches: 2. This CDR3 is built from 11 residues. Germline CDR1 DFQATT, CDR2 SNEGSKA (reference sequence).

The CDR3 coding sequence is TGCGCCAGCAGCTTGGTGGGACAGGGATCCGGGGAGCTGTTTTTT. Translating gives CASSLVGQGSGELFF. The rearrangement uses TRBV5-1 and TRBJ2-2; 9 bases agree with TRBD1. CDR1 and CDR2 (germline): SGHRS, YFSETQ. The V segment lost 0 bases and the J segment 6 bases; nucleotides outside the gene matches: 3. The CDR3 is made up of 15 amino acids.

This chain connects TRBV6-4 to TRBJ2-1; the match to TRBD2 covers 9 bases. J lost 7 bases, V lost 4 bases, and 8 bases had no gene match. Germline CDR1 is MRHNA and CDR2 is SNTAGT. This CDR3 region has 15 residues. Here the CDR3 DNA reads TGTGCCAGCAGTGGCGAAGTAGCGGGGGTTAATGAGCAGTTCTTC. Amino acid sequence: CASSGEVAGVNEQFF.

The chain employs TRBV5-1 and TRBJ1-1, with 7 bases aligning to TRBD1. The CDR3 consists of 14 residues. The germline V gene has CDR1 SGHRS and CDR2 YFSETQ. V lost 7 bases to trimming and J lost 2 bases; unmatched junction nucleotides: 8. DNA for the CDR3: TGCGCCAGCGGGGGGAGACAGGGCAACACTGAAGCTTTCTTT. This sequence encodes CASGGRQGNTEAFF.

This chain joins TRBV7-3 and TRBJ1-2; 7 positions match TRBD1. V lost 4 bases to trimming and J lost 5 bases; unmatched junction nucleotides: 10. CDR3 length: 15 residues. CDR1 is SGHTA and CDR2 is FQGTGA in the germline V gene. CDR3 nucleotides: TGTGCCAGCAGCTCCAAGACGGGCAGGGGGTATGGCTACACCTTC. As protein: CASSSKTGRGYGYTF.

J is TRBJ1-1 and V is TRBV2; D is unresolved. The CDR3 loop spans 14 amino acids. Trimming pared 2 bases from V and 4 bases from J, leaving 11 bases between. CDR1 and CDR2 (germline): SNHLY, FYNNEI. The DNA of the CDR3 is TGTGCCAGCAGTGAATATAGGTCGGGCACTGAAGCTTTCTTT. It encodes CASSEYRSGTEAFF.

This clone was observed a single time. The chain employs TRBV5-1 and TRBJ1-6, with D tentatively TRBD1 (6 bases). The length of the CDR3 is 17 residues. Per the germline V gene, CDR1 is SGHRS and CDR2 is YFSETQ. Deletions cut 1 base from V and 8 bases from J, with 19 bases between. CDR3 sequence reads: CASSLRASGETHSPLHF. CDR3 DNA sequence: TGCGCCAGCAGCTTGAGAGCCTCAGGGGAAACTCATTCACCCCTCCACTTT.

The chain joins TRBV12-3 or TRBV12-4 to TRBJ1-1; weak D call: TRBD1 (6 bases). The CDR3 loop spans 13 amino acids. Deletions cut 7 bases from V and 4 bases from J, with 13 bases between. CDR3 loop: CASTTRGGTEAFF. The CDR3 nucleotides read TGTGCCAGCACTACGAGGGGGGGCACTGAAGCTTTCTTT.

V and J are TRBV7-6 and TRBJ2-1, with a tentative D call TRBD2 (5 bases). From germline, CDR1 is SGHVS and CDR2 FNYEAQ. This CDR3 is built from 15 residues. Trimming removed 5 bases at V and 4 bases at J, with 15 bases between. CDR3 sequence: CASSPLERGYNEQFF. Written as DNA, the CDR3 is TGTGCCAGCAGCCCCCTTGAGAGAGGGTACAATGAGCAGTTCTTC.

The chain links TRBV25-1 to TRBJ2-7; 8 bases match TRBD2. Germline CDR1 and CDR2: MGHDK and SYGVNS. This CDR3 is built from 16 residues. V was pared by 10 bases and J by 0 bases, with 14 bases of the junction left unmatched. This CDR3 is CATTPGGRGDSYEQYF. The CDR3 DNA reads as TGTGCCACCACACCGGGCGGGCGGGGGGACTCCTACGAGCAGTACTTC.

The chain employs TRBV6-2 or TRBV6-3 and TRBJ1-5; D is possibly TRBD1 (5 bases). Trimming left V 4 bases short and J 1 base short, with 8 bases between. CDR3 length: 14 amino acids. Per the germline V gene, CDR1 is MNHEY and CDR2 is SVGEGT. The CDR3 coding sequence is TGTGCCAGCAGTTGGACACACAGCAATCAGCCCCAGCATTTT. This gives the protein CASSWTHSNQPQHF.

The chain recombines TRBV6-5 with TRBJ1-5; a possible D gene is TRBD1 (5 bases). Germline V gene data show CDR1 as MNHEY and CDR2 as SVGAGI. Trimming removed 0 bases from V and 5 bases from J, with 11 bases in between. This CDR3 has 15 residues. CDR3 DNA: TGTGCCAGCAGTTACTCGAGGACACCCCATCAGCCCCAGCATTTT. Translating gives CASSYSRTPHQPQHF.